The 30 T cell receptor beta chains in this list originate from one sample, sequenced in a study of cytomegalovirus exposure and HLA in healthy donors. The PCR used 60 Vbeta and 13 Jbeta primers. Clones were sequenced by immunoSEQ multiplex PCR, and TCRdb holds only the in-frame ones, with some missing. The data contain approximately 100,000 clones, about 70% of them singletons. Material: PBMCs. These receptor sequences come from a boy aged 5 to 17 in good health and CMV-seronegative.

The CDR3 region has the DNA TGTGCCAGCAGCCCGAGAGGGGCAGGGGGTACGCTAGAAGCTTTCTTT. It codes for CASSPRGAGGTLEAFF. The chain joins TRBV9 to TRBJ1-1; 7 bases map to TRBD1. Trimming removed 4 bases from V and 8 bases from J; junction bases left unmatched: 17. CDR1 SGDLS and CDR2 YYNGEE come from the germline V gene. This CDR3 region has 16 residues.

This chain uses TRBV30 with TRBJ2-7, with D perhaps TRBD1 (6 bases). The CDR3 covers 15 residues. Per germline, CDR1 GTSNPN and CDR2 SVGIG (reference sequence). The V end was cut by 1 base, the J end by 5 bases, with 18 bases between. This chain's CDR3 is CAWSAGASGSDEQYF. In DNA form, the CDR3 reads TGTGCCTGGAGTGCAGGGGCCAGTGGTAGCGACGAGCAGTACTTC.

The chain uses TRBV2 and TRBJ2-1, with TRBD2 matching over 8 bases. The V and J ends lost 8 bases and 6 bases, in that order; junction bases with no gene match: 9. The germline V gene has CDR1 SNHLY and CDR2 FYNNEI. The CDR3 length is 14 residues. The CDR3 region has the DNA TGTGCCAGCGGGAGAGAGCGGGGGAGCAATGAGCAGTTCTTC. As protein: CASGRERGSNEQFF.

This clone was seen a few times. The rearrangement links TRBV30 to TRBJ2-3; D perhaps matches TRBD2 (5 bases). Germline CDR1 and CDR2: GTSNPN and SVGIG (reference sequence). V lost 2 bases and J lost 8, with 17 bases in between. The CDR3 contains 14 residues. The CDR3 spells CAWSLGGSWSTQYF. Here the CDR3 DNA reads TGTGCCTGGAGTTTAGGTGGGAGTTGGTCTACGCAGTATTTT.

The chain recombines TRBV5-4 with TRBJ1-1; 7 bases are a match to TRBD1. Germline values: CDR1 SGHNT, CDR2 YYREEE (reference sequence). This CDR3 has 15 residues. With V trimmed by 4 bases and J by 0 bases, 6 bases remained unmatched. CDR3 amino acids: CASSGETGMNTEAFF. DNA for the CDR3: TGTGCCAGCAGCGGCGAGACAGGGATGAACACTGAAGCTTTCTTT. Full variable domain (missing parts from reference TRBV5-4 and TRBJ1-1): ETGVTQSPTHLIKTRGQQVTLRCSSQSGHNTVSWYQQALGQGPQFIFQYYREEENGRGNFPPRFSGLQFPNYSSELNVNALELDDSALYLCASSGETGMNTEAFFGQGTRLTVV.

The chain is built from TRBV5-4 and TRBJ1-1; 7 positions match TRBD1. CDR3 length: 15 residues. CDR1 and CDR2 from the germline V gene are SGHNT and YYREEE (reference sequence). J gave up 2 bases and V 4 bases, and 8 bases lay outside the gene matches. As DNA, the CDR3 is TGTGCCAGCAGCAGCGCGGACAGGTCAAACACTGAAGCTTTCTTT. It specifies CASSSADRSNTEAFF.

This rearrangement joins TRBV28 to TRBJ2-5; D possibly corresponds to TRBD2 (6 bases). The CDR3 sequence is 12 residues long. Per germline, CDR1 MDHEN and CDR2 SYDVKM. Deletions cut 5 bases from V and 5 bases from J, with 9 bases between. The CDR3 nucleotides are TGTGCCAGCAGTCCGGCGGGGGAGACCCAGTACTTC. Its translation is CASSPAGETQYF. The whole variable domain, filled in from reference TRBV28 and TRBJ2-5, reads DVKVTQSSRYLVKRTGEKVFLECVQDMDHENMFWYRQDPGLGLRLIYFSYDVKMKEKGDIPEGYSVSREKKERFSLILESASTNQTSMYLCASSPAGETQYFGPGTRLLVL.

V usage is TRBV7-6 and J usage is TRBJ1-2; 10 nucleotides align to TRBD1. The CDR3 runs 14 residues. CDR1 is SGHVS and CDR2 is FNYEAQ in the germline V gene. With 5 bases clipped from V and 8 bases from J, the junction kept 8 bases outside the gene matches. DNA of the CDR3: TGTGCCAGCAGCGTCTCAGGGACAGGGGTAGGCTACACCTTC. Its translation: CASSVSGTGVGYTF.

The chain has TRBV5-4 and TRBJ1-1, with 10 bases aligning to TRBD1. This CDR3 is 16 amino acids long. Germline CDR1 and CDR2: SGHNT and YYREEE (reference sequence). With V trimmed by 2 bases and J by 1 base, 5 bases remained unmatched. The CDR3 loop reads CASSFDRGLSNTEAFF. The CDR3 DNA reads TGTGCCAGCAGCTTCGACAGGGGGCTTTCGAACACTGAAGCTTTCTTT.

The rearrangement uses TRBV28 and TRBJ1-6; D gene unclear. Trimming took 6 bases from V and 0 from J, leaving 9 bases between them. CDR3 length equals 15 residues. Per the germline V gene, CDR1 is MDHEN and CDR2 is SYDVKM. In DNA form, the CDR3 reads TGTGCCAGCAGGAGGTCGGCCTCCTATAATTCACCCCTCCACTTT. This translates into CASRRSASYNSPLHF.

V is TRBV27 and J is TRBJ1-5, with 8 bases identical to TRBD1. Trimming took 5 bases from V and 4 from J; bases not matched to a gene: 4. The germline gives CDR1 MNHEY, CDR2 SMNVEV (reference sequence). The CDR3 length is 14 residues. The CDR3 loop reads CASSRDRFNQPQHF. The CDR3 DNA sequence: TGTGCCAGCAGTAGGGACAGGTTTAATCAGCCCCAGCATTTT.

The CDR3 reads CASSMYRFEKLFF. For the CDR3, the DNA is TGTGCCAGTAGTATGTACAGGTTCGAAAAACTGTTTTTT. This chain uses TRBV19 with TRBJ1-4, with D maybe TRBD1 (5 bases). Germline CDR1 reads LNHDA; CDR2 reads SQIVND (reference sequence). The V end was cut by 3 bases, the J end by 8 bases, with 10 bases between. This CDR3 contains 13 residues.

In its sample, this clone was seen a few times. This chain's CDR3 is CASSLAGGELFF. In DNA form, the CDR3 reads TGTGCCAGCAGCTTGGCCGGCGGGGAGCTGTTTTTT. The V gene is TRBV5-6, the J gene TRBJ2-2; no reliable D call. This CDR3 spans 12 amino acids. V was trimmed by 0 bases and J by 7 bases, leaving 4 bases between them. Germline-derived CDR1 and CDR2 are SGHDT and YYEEEE. Using reference TRBV5-6 and TRBJ2-2 for the parts outside the CDR3, the full variable domain is DAGVTQSPTHLIKTRGQQVTLRCSPKSGHDTVSWYQQALGQGPQFIFQYYEEEERQRGNFPDRFSGHQFPNYSSELNVNALLLGDSALYLCASSLAGGELFFGEGSRLTVL.

The chain carries TRBV7-6 and TRBJ2-7, with 8 bases fitting TRBD1. This CDR3 contains 16 residues. Germline V gene lookup returns CDR1 SGHVS and CDR2 FNYEAQ. The V segment lost 6 bases and the J segment 6 bases; nucleotides outside the gene matches: 16. The CDR3 DNA sequence: TGTGCCAGCAGTTCCTTGGGCACAGGGGGTGGGGGCGAGCAGTACTTC. Its translation is CASSSLGTGGGGEQYF.

The gene calls are TRBV7-2 and TRBJ1-2; 7 bases align to TRBD1. This CDR3 is 16 amino acids long. Germline loops: CDR1 SGHTA, CDR2 FQGNSA. With 4 bases clipped from V and 3 bases from J, the junction kept 11 bases outside the gene matches. The CDR3 protein is CASSSNYRGVDYGYTF. Here the CDR3 DNA reads TGTGCCAGCAGCTCCAATTACAGGGGTGTGGACTATGGCTACACCTTC.

The chain couples TRBV27 to TRBJ2-7, with 7 bases fitting TRBD2. V lost 11 bases and J lost 2; bases outside the gene matches: 6. The length of the CDR3 is 12 residues. Germline CDR1 and CDR2: MNHEY and SMNVEV (reference sequence). Here the CDR3 reads CASASGTYEQYF. CDR3 DNA sequence: TGTGCCTCCGCTAGCGGAACCTACGAGCAGTACTTC.

This clone was recorded a few times. The chain employs TRBV18 and TRBJ2-1; 13 bases align to TRBD2. The junction had 0 bases not matched to a gene; V was cut back by 5 bases and J by 5 bases. The CDR3 is made up of 14 amino acids. The V gene's germline CDR1 is KGHSH and CDR2 LQKENI. CDR3 coding DNA: TGTGCCAGCTCAGGGACTAGCGGGAACAATGAGCAGTTCTTC. Its protein is CASSGTSGNNEQFF.

The chain combines TRBV30 with TRBJ1-1; no definite D call. V lost 0 bases, J lost 4 bases, and 15 bases lay in between. The CDR3 is 15 residues long. Germline CDR1 GTSNPN, CDR2 SVGIG (reference sequence). CDR3 loop: CAWSVDLQGGTEAFF. The CDR3 nucleotides are TGTGCCTGGAGTGTGGACCTTCAAGGAGGCACTGAAGCTTTCTTT.

This clone was observed a handful of times. This chain joins TRBV5-5 and TRBJ1-4, with TRBD1 matching over 8 bases. Germline V gene lookup returns CDR1 SGHKS and CDR2 YYEKEE (reference sequence). This CDR3 contains 15 residues. J gave up 7 bases and V 4 bases, and 9 bases lay outside the gene matches. The CDR3 DNA reads as TGTGCCAGCAGCCCGGATTGGGACAGGCGTGAAAAACTGTTTTTT. Translating it yields CASSPDWDRREKLFF.

V gene TRBV7-2 combines with J gene TRBJ1-3; maybe TRBD1 (5 bases). The CDR3 contains 17 residues. Germline-derived CDR1 and CDR2 are SGHTA and FQGNSA. The V end lost 0 bases, the J end lost 1 base, and 13 bases lay between the germline ends. The DNA of the CDR3 is TGTGCCAGCAGCTTAGCTTTACAGCCAGGGTCTGGAAACACCATATATTTT. This encodes CASSLALQPGSGNTIYF. Using reference TRBV7-2 and TRBJ1-3 for the parts outside the CDR3, the full variable domain is GAGVSQSPSNKVTEKGKDVELRCDPISGHTALYWYRQSLGQGLEFLIYFQGNSAPDKSGLPSDRFSAERTGGSVSTLTIQRTQQEDSAVYLCASSLALQPGSGNTIYFGEGSWLTVV.

The chain is built from TRBV27 and TRBJ1-6; D gene uncertain. The CDR3 runs to 16 residues. Germline CDR1 and CDR2: MNHEY and SMNVEV (reference sequence). The V and J ends lost 4 bases and 3 bases respectively, with 13 bases between them. This CDR3 reads CASSSVSGNYNSPLHF. Here the CDR3 DNA reads TGTGCCAGCAGTTCCGTCTCCGGGAACTATAATTCACCCCTCCACTTT.

The CDR3 is CASSLAGGASTDTQYF. CDR3 DNA: TGCGCCAGCAGCTTGGCAGGGGGAGCTAGCACAGATACGCAGTATTTT. The chain recombines TRBV5-1 with TRBJ2-3; 7 bases align to TRBD1. Germline V lookup: CDR1 SGHRS, CDR2 YFSETQ. The CDR3 extends over 16 amino acids. V was clipped by 0 bases and J by 0 bases; unmatched bases: 4.

V gene TRBV29-1 combines with J gene TRBJ2-5; a weak D match, TRBD1 (5 bases). The V and J ends lost 3 bases and 11 bases respectively, with 13 bases between them. Germline V gene data show CDR1 as SQVTM and CDR2 as ANQGSEA. CDR3 length equals 11 residues. The CDR3 is CSVEAKGLQYF. As DNA, the CDR3 is TGCAGCGTTGAGGCTAAGGGGTTGCAGTACTTC.

V is TRBV5-6 and J is TRBJ2-7; 10 bases line up with TRBD2. J gave up 7 bases and V 0 bases, and 10 bases lay outside the gene matches. Germline-derived CDR1 and CDR2 are SGHDT and YYEEEE. The CDR3 extends over 16 amino acids. CDR3 sequence reads: CASSLGLAGAMWEQYF. In DNA, the CDR3 is TGTGCCAGCAGCTTGGGCCTAGCGGGAGCTATGTGGGAGCAGTACTTC. The complete variable domain, with remaining parts taken from reference TRBV5-6 and TRBJ2-7, reads DAGVTQSPTHLIKTRGQQVTLRCSPKSGHDTVSWYQQALGQGPQFIFQYYEEEERQRGNFPDRFSGHQFPNYSSELNVNALLLGDSALYLCASSLGLAGAMWEQYFGPGTRLTVT.

The rearrangement links TRBV30 to TRBJ2-1, with TRBD2 matching over 7 bases. The CDR3 totals 15 residues. Trimming cost V 3 bases and J 9 bases; bases outside gene matches: 14. Germline V gene data show CDR1 as GTSNPN and CDR2 as SVGIG (reference sequence). CDR3 sequence (DNA): TGTGCCTGGAGGGCCTGGCGGGAGTTTTTCGGTGAGCAGTTCTTC. Translated: CAWRAWREFFGEQFF.

This clone was seen a handful of times. This rearrangement joins TRBV6-6 to TRBJ1-5; possible D gene TRBD1, 6 bases. Germline loops: CDR1 MNHNY, CDR2 SVGAGI (reference sequence). V shed 7 bases and J shed 3 bases, with 10 bases lying between them. The CDR3 is 13 residues long. The CDR3 region has the DNA TGTGCCAGCATAGACAGGTTCAATCAGCCCCAGCATTTT. Encoded protein: CASIDRFNQPQHF.

The rearrangement joins TRBV2 to TRBJ2-1; D may be TRBD2 (6 bases). The CDR3 totals 12 residues. Trimming removed 5 bases at V and 10 bases at J, with 12 bases between. Germline V gene data show CDR1 as SNHLY and CDR2 as FYNNEI. The CDR3 nucleotides read TGTGCCAGCAGTAGCGGGTCCGGCGAGCAGTTCTTC. Translation gives CASSSGSGEQFF.

V gene TRBV7-9 combines with J gene TRBJ2-1; TRBD2 agrees at 14 bases. V was clipped by 2 bases and J by 9 bases; unmatched bases: 6. The germline CDR1 and CDR2 sequences are SEHNR and FQNEAQ (reference sequence). The CDR3 length is 16 residues. This CDR3 is CASSLTPGLAGAEQFF. In nucleotides, the CDR3 is TGTGCCAGCAGCTTAACTCCGGGACTAGCGGGAGCTGAGCAGTTCTTC.

The rearrangement joins TRBV27 to TRBJ1-1, with 9 bases aligning to TRBD1. Germline V gene sequence: CDR1 MNHEY, CDR2 SMNVEV (reference sequence). V was clipped by 2 bases and J by 6 bases; unmatched bases: 7. The CDR3 runs 15 residues. In DNA form, the CDR3 reads TGTGCCAGCAGTTTAACCGGGACAGGGAATCCTGAAGCTTTCTTT. Protein: CASSLTGTGNPEAFF.

The rearrangement links TRBV5-1 to TRBJ2-5; a possible D gene is TRBD2 (6 bases). V dropped 4 bases and J dropped 1 base, with 11 bases sitting between them. Germline V CDR1 and CDR2: SGHRS, YFSETQ. The CDR3 has 14 amino acids. Here the CDR3 DNA reads TGCGCCAGCAGCCTTGTAGCGGCCCAAGAGACCCAGTACTTC. Its protein is CASSLVAAQETQYF. Supplemented by reference TRBV5-1 and TRBJ2-5, the full variable domain reads KAGVTQTPRYLIKTRGQQVTLSCSPISGHRSVSWYQQTPGQGLQFLFEYFSETQRNKGNFPGRFSGRQFSNSRSEMNVSTLELGDSALYLCASSLVAAQETQYFGPGTRLLVL.